Listed here are 27 T cell receptor beta chains from one sample, sequenced in a study of T cell changes during pregnancy in multiple sclerosis. Here immunoSEQ multiplex PCR was the method, and the copy in TCRdb shows in-frame clones only, minus some. The table shows about 61,000 clones, with about 87% occurring only once. The source material was peripheral blood, sampled in the first trimester of pregnancy. The receptor set was obtained from a female donor in good health, enrolled as a control in a pregnancy study.

This clone was found once. The chain uses TRBV5-1 and TRBJ2-5; tentatively, D is TRBD1 (6 bases). CDR3 size: 14 residues. Germline loops: CDR1 SGHRS, CDR2 YFSETQ. V was cut by 1 base and J by 4 bases, with 11 bases left in between. The CDR3 spells CASSLSTGSETQYF. The CDR3 region has the DNA TGCGCCAGCAGCTTGAGTACAGGGTCAGAGACCCAGTACTTC.

The rearrangement uses TRBV30 and TRBJ2-7; 7 bases line up with TRBD1. This CDR3 has 14 residues. V trimming: 0 bases; J trimming: 3 bases; junction bases outside the gene matches: 5. Germline CDR1 reads GTSNPN; CDR2 reads SVGIG (reference sequence). CDR3 bases: TGTGCCTGGAGTGTTAAGGGGGCCCACTACGAGCAGTACTTC. Protein sequence: CAWSVKGAHYEQYF.

The J gene is TRBJ2-3, the V gene TRBV6-1; TRBD2 aligns across 9 bases. Germline CDR1 is MNHNS and CDR2 is SASEGT. The CDR3 runs 13 residues. V shed 5 bases, J shed 4 bases, and the junction held 1 base outside the gene matches. The CDR3 reads CASSSGGPDTQYF. DNA for the CDR3: TGTGCCAGCAGTAGCGGGGGGCCAGATACGCAGTATTTT.

The chain carries TRBV11-3 and TRBJ2-1; D might be TRBD1 (6 bases). CDR1 is SGHNT, CDR2 YENEEA, per germline. The CDR3 length is 14 residues. V was shortened by 4 bases and J by 6 bases, with 13 bases between the two germline ends. CDR3 sequence reads: CASSSLTGGNEQFF. In DNA form, the CDR3 reads TGTGCCAGCAGCTCTTTGACAGGAGGCAATGAGCAGTTCTTC.

The chain uses TRBV2 and TRBJ1-2, with no clear D. Looked up from germline, CDR1 is SNHLY and CDR2 is FYNNEI. The CDR3 extends over 15 amino acids. The V end was cut by 3 bases, the J end by 0 bases, with 11 bases between. Written as DNA, the CDR3 is TGTGCCAGCAGTGAGTCGGGTTACCCTAACTATGGCTACACCTTC. Translating it yields CASSESGYPNYGYTF.

The chain joins TRBV27 to TRBJ2-3, with TRBD1 identical over 8 bases. The J segment lost 2 bases and the V segment lost 4 bases, leaving 17 bases of the junction unmatched. The germline gives CDR1 MNHEY, CDR2 SMNVEV (reference sequence). The CDR3 extends over 19 amino acids. The DNA of the CDR3 is TGTGCCAGCAGTTCCCCCTGGGACAGGCGGTTTGGGGACACAGATACGCAGTATTTT. Its protein is CASSSPWDRRFGDTDTQYF.

This chain connects TRBV7-6 to TRBJ2-2, with TRBD2 identical over 12 bases. The CDR3 totals 17 residues. J was trimmed by 6 bases and V by 4 bases; bases with no gene match: 9. Germline lookup yields CDR1 SGHVS and CDR2 FNYEAQ. Here the CDR3 reads CASSSSLAGGSSGELFF. The CDR3 nucleotides are TGTGCCAGCAGCTCCAGTCTAGCGGGGGGGTCCTCCGGGGAGCTGTTTTTT.

V usage is TRBV6-1 and J usage is TRBJ2-3; unclear D gene. V was trimmed by 7 bases and J by 2 bases, leaving 10 bases between them. The CDR3 contains 13 residues. Germline V lookup: CDR1 MNHNS, CDR2 SASEGT. CDR3 in DNA: TGTGCCAGCATGGAAGCCTCCACAGATACGCAGTATTTT. Amino acids: CASMEASTDTQYF.

This chain uses TRBV9 with TRBJ2-7, with 10 bases identical to TRBD2. V was clipped by 0 bases and J by 4 bases; unmatched bases: 7. The CDR3 length is 16 residues. CDR1 is SGDLS, CDR2 YYNGEE, per germline. CDR3 in DNA: TGTGCCAGCAGCGTAGCCCCGGCTAGCGGGGGATACGAGCAGTACTTC. This encodes CASSVAPASGGYEQYF.

The chain has TRBV30 and TRBJ1-2; 9 bases fit TRBD1. The V segment lost 8 bases and the J segment 6 bases; nucleotides outside the gene matches: 10. The CDR3 is made up of 13 amino acids. The germline gives CDR1 GTSNPN, CDR2 SVGIG (reference sequence). CDR3 sequence: CAEGTGMFDGYTF. CDR3 coding DNA: TGTGCCGAGGGGACAGGGATGTTTGATGGCTACACCTTC.

This chain links TRBV7-3 with TRBJ2-1; D possibly corresponds to TRBD1 (6 bases). V shed 2 bases and J shed 6 bases, with 14 bases lying between them. This CDR3 is built from 15 residues. Germline V gives CDR1 SGHTA, CDR2 FQGTGA. Here the CDR3 DNA reads TGTGCCAGCAGCTTATACGGGACACCCAGCAATGAGCAGTTCTTC. Translated: CASSLYGTPSNEQFF. Variable domain in full (rest from reference TRBV7-3 and TRBJ2-1): GAGVSQTPSNKVTEKGKYVELRCDPISGHTALYWYRQSLGQGPEFLIYFQGTGAADDSGLPNDRFFAVRPEGSVSTLKIQRTERGDSAVYLCASSLYGTPSNEQFFGPGTRLTVL.

The chain combines TRBV2 with TRBJ2-1, with 13 bases lining up with TRBD2. V lost 4 bases, J lost 7 bases, and 10 bases stayed unmatched. The CDR3 is 17 amino acids. Germline V lookup: CDR1 SNHLY, CDR2 FYNNEI. CDR3 nucleotide sequence: TGTGCCAGCAGTGTTACGATAACTAGCGGGGGGGCAAATGAGCAGTTCTTC. It codes for CASSVTITSGGANEQFF.

This chain connects TRBV9 to TRBJ1-1, with D possibly matching TRBD1 (6 bases). Germline values: CDR1 SGDLS, CDR2 YYNGEE. The CDR3 extends over 15 amino acids. Trimming cost V 0 bases and J 3 bases, with 12 bases left between them. The CDR3 sequence is CASSVGGRGDTEAFF. The CDR3 DNA reads as TGTGCCAGCAGCGTAGGGGGCAGGGGTGACACTGAAGCTTTCTTT.

Written as DNA, the CDR3 is TGTGCCTGGGGGAGACAGGTCCACACTGAAGCTTTCTTT. It is translated as CAWGRQVHTEAFF. The chain links TRBV30 to TRBJ1-1, with a possible D match to TRBD1 (6 bases). This CDR3 spans 13 amino acids. Germline CDR1 GTSNPN, CDR2 SVGIG (reference sequence). The V end was cut by 5 bases, the J end by 3 bases, with 13 bases between.

The chain couples TRBV2 to TRBJ2-1; the match to TRBD1 covers 9 bases. From germline, CDR1 is SNHLY and CDR2 FYNNEI. Trimming at V came to 6 bases and at J to 9 bases, leaving 6 bases not matched to a gene. The CDR3 is made up of 13 amino acids. The CDR3 reads CASRDRGGSEQFF. For the CDR3, the DNA is TGTGCCAGCAGAGACAGGGGGGGAAGTGAGCAGTTCTTC.

V usage is TRBV7-2 and J usage is TRBJ2-2; TRBD1 matches at 7 bases. CDR1 SGHTA and CDR2 FQGNSA come from the germline V gene. The CDR3 contains 17 residues. V dropped 2 bases and J dropped 7; count of bases not matched to a gene: 13. In nucleotides, the CDR3 is TGTGCCAGCAGCTTAAACTCTCTGAGGGGGCAGGGCGGGGAGCTGTTTTTT. Protein: CASSLNSLRGQGGELFF.

The chain carries TRBV7-9 and TRBJ2-5; tentatively, D is TRBD2 (5 bases). V lost 2 bases, J lost 4 bases, and 17 bases lay in between. Germline V gives CDR1 SEHNR, CDR2 FQNEAQ (reference sequence). There are 16 residues in the CDR3. This CDR3 is CASSLSRAGRGETQYF. CDR3 nucleotides: TGTGCCAGCAGCTTAAGTCGGGCCGGCCGGGGAGAGACCCAGTACTTC.

V gene TRBV27 combines with J gene TRBJ2-7; TRBD1 is a possible D gene (6 bases). The CDR3 has 13 residues. V lost 3 bases, J lost 1 base, and 7 bases lay in between. CDR1 and CDR2 (germline): MNHEY, SMNVEV (reference sequence). The CDR3, as DNA: TGTGCCAGCAGTTTTCAGGGGTCCTACGAGCAGTACTTC. Amino acid sequence: CASSFQGSYEQYF.

This clone is a singleton in its sample. This chain joins TRBV7-9 and TRBJ2-7; D not resolved. Trimming stripped 5 bases from V and 4 bases from J, with 18 bases between. Germline lookup yields CDR1 SEHNR and CDR2 FQNEAQ (reference sequence). CDR3 length: 15 amino acids. CDR3 DNA: TGTGCCAGCAGCCCAACCCCGACATCAACTTACGAGCAGTACTTC. Translated, it gives CASSPTPTSTYEQYF.

The J gene is TRBJ2-2, the V gene TRBV25-1; 7 bases match TRBD1. The CDR3 has 14 amino acids. The trim removed 4 bases at V and 13 bases at J, leaving 12 bases unmatched. Germline V CDR1 and CDR2: MGHDK, SYGVNS. The CDR3 loop reads CASSAGTTGVALFF. DNA for the CDR3: TGTGCCAGCAGTGCAGGAACTACAGGGGTCGCGCTGTTTTTT.

The CDR3 bases are TGTGCCAGCAGCGTACTTACTAGCACAGATACGCAGTATTTT. Residues: CASSVLTSTDTQYF. The chain uses TRBV9 and TRBJ2-3; D call uncertain. Germline CDR1 and CDR2: SGDLS and YYNGEE. The CDR3 has 14 amino acids. Trimming pared 1 base from V and 0 bases from J, leaving 6 bases between.

The chain employs TRBV7-3 and TRBJ2-7, with D unclear. Trimming took off 2 bases at V and 2 bases at J, with 13 bases between the two ends. The CDR3 has 15 amino acids. The V gene's germline CDR1 is SGHTA and CDR2 FQGTGA. CDR3 sequence: CASSLFLAEPYEQYF. The CDR3 region has the DNA TGTGCCAGCAGCTTATTTCTGGCAGAACCCTACGAGCAGTACTTC.

The chain has TRBV6-4 and TRBJ2-1; 9 bases map to TRBD2. The germline V gene encodes CDR1 MRHNA and CDR2 SNTAGT. The CDR3 consists of 17 residues. V trimming: 3 bases; J trimming: 0 bases; junction bases outside the gene matches: 6. CDR3 in amino acids: CASSEGIAGASYNEQFF. CDR3 in DNA: TGTGCCAGCAGTGAGGGGATAGCGGGGGCCTCCTACAATGAGCAGTTCTTC.

The chain recombines TRBV4-1 with TRBJ2-1, with 8 bases identical to TRBD2. This CDR3 is built from 14 residues. Germline V gene lookup returns CDR1 MGHRA and CDR2 YSYEKL. Trimming at V came to 5 bases and at J to 7 bases, leaving 7 bases not matched to a gene. CDR3 in amino acids: CASSTATGGNEQFF. Written as DNA, the CDR3 is TGCGCCAGCAGCACTGCAACGGGGGGGAATGAGCAGTTCTTC.

The V gene is TRBV5-1, the J gene TRBJ1-4, with D unclear. This CDR3 spans 13 amino acids. The germline V gene has CDR1 SGHRS and CDR2 YFSETQ. V shed 4 bases and J shed 8 bases, with 12 bases lying between them. DNA for the CDR3: TGCGCCAGCAGCCCCGAACAACCAGAAAAACTGTTTTTT. Amino acid sequence: CASSPEQPEKLFF.

This rearrangement joins TRBV11-2 to TRBJ1-2; 11 nucleotides align to TRBD1. CDR3 length: 16 residues. Looked up from germline, CDR1 is SGHAT and CDR2 is FQNNGV. V shed 3 bases and J 1 base; nucleotides not matched to a gene: 4. CDR3 in amino acids: CASSFTDRGHNYGYTF. DNA for the CDR3: TGTGCCAGCAGCTTCACGGACAGGGGGCATAACTATGGCTACACCTTC.

This sequence joins TRBV6-6 and TRBJ1-2; 10 nucleotides align to TRBD1. From germline, CDR1 is MNHNY and CDR2 SVGAGI (reference sequence). J gave up 10 bases and V 1 base, and 12 bases lay outside the gene matches. This CDR3 is built from 16 residues. The chain's CDR3 is CASSYLGPGQGKVYTF. CDR3 in DNA: TGTGCCAGCAGTTACTTGGGTCCGGGACAGGGGAAAGTCTACACCTTC.